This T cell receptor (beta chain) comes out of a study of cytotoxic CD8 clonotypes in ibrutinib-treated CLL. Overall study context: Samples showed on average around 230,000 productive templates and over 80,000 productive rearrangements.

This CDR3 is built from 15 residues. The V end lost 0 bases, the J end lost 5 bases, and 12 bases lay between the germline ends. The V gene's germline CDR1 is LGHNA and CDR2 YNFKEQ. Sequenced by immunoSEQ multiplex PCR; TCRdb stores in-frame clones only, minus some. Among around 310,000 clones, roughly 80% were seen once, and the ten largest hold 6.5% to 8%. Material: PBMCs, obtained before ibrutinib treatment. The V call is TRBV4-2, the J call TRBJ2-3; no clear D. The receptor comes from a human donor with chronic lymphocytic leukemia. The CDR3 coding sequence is TGTGCCAGCAGCCAAGAGGGATATATAGGAGATACGCAGTATTTT. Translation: CASSQEGYIGDTQYF.